A few counts support the clone carrying this T cell receptor (beta chain). Other nucleotide sequences from this sample produce the same CDR3. This entry belongs to a study of shared T cell receptors in the human thymus. Assay used: immunoSEQ multiplex PCR; TCRdb lists only in-frame clones, some missing. Among 700,000 or so clones listed, 80% to 90% were seen once. The V gene lost 0 bases and the J gene lost 3 bases, with 12 bases spanning the gap. Germline CDR1 and CDR2: LNHDA and SQIVND (reference sequence). This CDR3 is built from 15 residues. The sample was also linked to a second study, of human thymus T cells. Per that paper: Corrective heart surgery yielded resections, and these provided the thymus tissue.

The sample comprised thymocytes. The sequence came from a girl younger than two with a congenital heart defect. The rearrangement uses TRBV19 and TRBJ2-7, with no clear D. CDR3 protein: CASSIDPGGSYEQYF. In nucleotides, the CDR3 is TGTGCCAGTAGTATAGACCCCGGCGGTAGCTACGAGCAGTACTTC.